One sample yielded the 29 T cell receptor beta chains listed below, sequenced in a study of shared clonotypes between healthy human individuals. Sequencing used immunoSEQ multiplex PCR; TCRdb keeps in-frame clones, though not all of them. Of about 480,000 clones listed, over 60% were seen once; the top ten hold around an eighth. The sequenced material came from PBMCs. The receptors stem from a woman in her thirties or forties in good health. Some clones in this sample may be carry-over from other donors' samples.

CDR3 region: CASSPDRSSYNEQFF. CDR3 sequence (DNA): TGTGCCAGCAGCCCGGACAGGAGCTCCTACAATGAGCAGTTCTTC. The chain recombines TRBV7-3 with TRBJ2-1, with 7 bases that match TRBD1. Germline lookup yields CDR1 SGHTA and CDR2 FQGTGA. The junction had 4 bases not matched to a gene; V was cut back by 5 bases and J by 0 bases. The CDR3 contains 15 residues.

The chain uses TRBV11-1 and TRBJ2-5; 13 bases agree with TRBD2. Germline CDR1 and CDR2: SGHAT and FQDESV (reference sequence). The CDR3 contains 17 residues. J gave up 4 bases and V 5 bases, and 10 bases lay outside the gene matches. CDR3 bases: TGTGCCAGCAGCCCCCGACCCAGGACTAGCGGGAGAGAGACCCAGTACTTC. Encoded protein: CASSPRPRTSGRETQYF.

The chain links TRBV10-3 to TRBJ1-3; D remains unclear. V lost 4 bases and J lost 3, with 4 bases in between. The CDR3 extends over 12 amino acids. CDR1 is ENHRY, CDR2 SYGVKD, per germline. The CDR3 DNA follows: TGTGCCATCAGTGCCAATGGAAACACCATATATTTT. This translates into CAISANGNTIYF.

This chain uses TRBV29-1 with TRBJ2-7; a possible D gene is TRBD1 (6 bases). V was trimmed by 7 bases and J by 3 bases, leaving 13 bases between them. The CDR3 totals 12 residues. CDR1 is SQVTM, CDR2 ANQGSEA, per germline. The chain's CDR3 is CSAIRGGYEQYF. CDR3 nucleotides: TGCAGCGCAATAAGAGGGGGCTACGAGCAGTACTTC.

The chain uses TRBV5-6 and TRBJ1-4; tentatively, D is TRBD1 (5 bases). The V gene lost 3 bases and the J gene lost 7 bases, with 19 bases spanning the gap. CDR1 is SGHDT, CDR2 YYEEEE, per germline. The CDR3 length is 16 residues. The CDR3 region is CASSSQVEVPGEKLFF. In DNA form, the CDR3 reads TGTGCCAGCAGCTCACAGGTGGAGGTGCCGGGTGAAAAACTGTTTTTT.

This chain links TRBV6-1 with TRBJ2-1; D unclear. Trimming removed 9 bases at V and 7 bases at J, with 10 bases between. Germline CDR1 and CDR2: MNHNS and SASEGT. This CDR3 comprises 11 residues. Here the CDR3 DNA reads TGTGCCAGTCCCTATAGGAATGAGCAGTTCTTC. It is translated as CASPYRNEQFF.

This clone was counted once. For the CDR3, the DNA is TGTGCCAGCAGGGGGGGACTAGCGGGAGCTCCCGGGGAGCTGTTTTTT. This gives the protein CASRGGLAGAPGELFF. The chain recombines TRBV2 with TRBJ2-2, with 14 bases matching TRBD2. V lost 6 bases to trimming and J lost 6 bases; unmatched junction nucleotides: 6. CDR1 and CDR2 from the germline V gene are SNHLY and FYNNEI. The CDR3 loop spans 16 amino acids.

A single count supports this clone. The chain couples TRBV4-3 to TRBJ2-5; 9 nucleotides align to TRBD2. With V trimmed by 2 bases and J by 2 bases, 6 bases remained unmatched. The CDR3 loop spans 16 amino acids. Germline-derived CDR1 and CDR2 are LGHNA and YSLEER. Here the CDR3 reads CASSQRLAEIQETQYF. The CDR3 nucleotides read TGCGCCAGCAGCCAACGACTAGCGGAAATACAAGAGACCCAGTACTTC.

This clone was seen more than once but under ten times. CDR3 sequence reads: CASSALVGSEQFF. CDR3 in DNA: TGTGCCAGCAGCGCACTCGTCGGTAGTGAGCAGTTCTTC. The chain employs TRBV11-2 and TRBJ2-1; D is uncertain. CDR3 length: 13 residues. V shed 5 bases and J shed 9 bases, with 14 bases lying between them. Germline CDR1 reads SGHAT; CDR2 reads FQNNGV. The full variable domain, with the rest looked up from reference TRBV11-2 and TRBJ2-1, is EAGVAQSPRYKIIEKRQSVAFWCNPISGHATLYWYQQILGQGPKLLIQFQNNGVVDDSQLPKDRFSAERLKGVDSTLKIQPAKLEDSAVYLCASSALVGSEQFFGPGTRLTVL.

This chain uses TRBV19 with TRBJ2-7, with D maybe TRBD1 (5 bases). Trimming left V 1 base short and J 1 base short, with 11 bases between. CDR1 and CDR2 (germline): LNHDA, SQIVND (reference sequence). This CDR3 has 15 amino acids. DNA of the CDR3: TGTGCCAGTAGTATAGCAGCGACAGAATCCTACGAGCAGTACTTC. It codes for CASSIAATESYEQYF. Together with reference TRBV19 and TRBJ2-7, the CDR3 gives the full variable domain: DGGITQSPKYLFRKEGQNVTLSCEQNLNHDAMYWYRQDPGQGLRLIYYSQIVNDFQKGDIAEGYSVSREKKESFPLTVTSAQKNPTAFYLCASSIAATESYEQYFGPGTRLTVT.

The chain links TRBV4-1 to TRBJ1-4; tentative D call: TRBD1 (6 bases). Trimming cost V 2 bases and J 3 bases, with 10 bases left between them. Germline V gives CDR1 MGHRA, CDR2 YSYEKL. The CDR3 contains 15 residues. Here the CDR3 DNA reads TGCGCCAGCAGCCAAAGGGGGGGGCCTAATGAAAAACTGTTTTTT. It yields the protein CASSQRGGPNEKLFF.

V and J are TRBV29-1 and TRBJ1-1, with 8 bases fitting TRBD1. The CDR3 consists of 15 residues. Germline V gives CDR1 SQVTM, CDR2 ANQGSEA. V trimming: 4 bases; J trimming: 2 bases; junction bases outside the gene matches: 9. The CDR3 protein is CSVVGSGQANTEAFF. CDR3 in DNA: TGCAGCGTTGTTGGGTCGGGACAGGCAAACACTGAAGCTTTCTTT.

The chain has TRBV7-9 and TRBJ2-7; 8 positions match TRBD1. This CDR3 is 15 amino acids long. With V trimmed by 4 bases and J by 4 bases, 9 bases remained unmatched. Germline lookup yields CDR1 SEHNR and CDR2 FQNEAQ (reference sequence). The CDR3 region is CASSSRTGRRYEQYF. CDR3 coding DNA: TGTGCCAGCAGCTCTCGGACAGGGAGACGGTACGAGCAGTACTTC.

V is TRBV16 and J is TRBJ2-1, with a possible D match to TRBD1 (5 bases). Germline V gene data show CDR1 as KGHSY and CDR2 as FQNENV. This CDR3 has 15 amino acids. The germline V and J ends were trimmed by 4 bases and 0 bases, with 10 bases remaining between them. This CDR3 reads CASSPERGSYNEQFF. The CDR3 region has the DNA TGTGCCAGCAGCCCCGAAAGGGGCTCCTACAATGAGCAGTTCTTC.

The chain carries TRBV13 and TRBJ2-1, with D possibly being TRBD1 (5 bases). CDR1 and CDR2 from the germline V gene are PRHDT and FYEKMQ (reference sequence). CDR3 size: 12 residues. Trimming pared 2 bases from V and 8 bases from J, leaving 7 bases between. The CDR3 nucleotides read TGTGCCAGCAGCTTACAGGGCTATGAGCAGTTCTTC. Its protein product is CASSLQGYEQFF.

The chain links TRBV27 to TRBJ1-1; TRBD1 matches at 7 bases. J gave up 0 bases and V 5 bases, and 3 bases lay outside the gene matches. The CDR3 contains 14 residues. CDR1 MNHEY and CDR2 SMNVEV come from the germline V gene (reference sequence). The CDR3 sequence: CASSRQGLNTEAFF. Here the CDR3 DNA reads TGTGCCAGCAGTCGACAGGGACTGAACACTGAAGCTTTCTTT.

The chain joins TRBV29-1 to TRBJ1-1, with D hard to call. CDR1 is SQVTM, CDR2 ANQGSEA, per germline. The CDR3 spans 13 residues. V was pared by 3 bases and J by 1 base, with 9 bases between. The CDR3 region has the DNA TGCAGCGTTGATTGGCAGAAGAACACTGAAGCTTTCTTT. Its translation: CSVDWQKNTEAFF.

The V gene is TRBV4-3, the J gene TRBJ2-2; 16 nucleotides line up with TRBD2. V was clipped by 3 bases and J by 6 bases; unmatched bases: 1. Germline values: CDR1 LGHNA, CDR2 YSLEER. The CDR3 has 16 amino acids. The CDR3 DNA reads TGCGCCAGCAGCCACGGGACTAGCGGGAGGGCCGGGGAGCTGTTTTTT. Encoded protein: CASSHGTSGRAGELFF.

V and J are TRBV29-1 and TRBJ2-2; D gene unclear. The germline CDR1 and CDR2 sequences are SQVTM and ANQGSEA. The CDR3 contains 12 residues. V was trimmed by 7 bases and J by 1 base, leaving 7 bases between them. CDR3 sequence reads: CSAKRNTGELFF. The CDR3 region has the DNA TGCAGCGCAAAACGGAACACCGGGGAGCTGTTTTTT.

This chain links TRBV9 with TRBJ2-1, with TRBD2 matching over 11 bases. CDR1 SGDLS and CDR2 YYNGEE come from the germline V gene. Germline trimming cut 0 bases from V and 7 bases from J; bases unmatched to any gene: 3. The CDR3 contains 15 residues. The CDR3 is CASSVGSGGANEQFF. The CDR3 nucleotides are TGTGCCAGCAGCGTAGGTAGCGGGGGGGCTAATGAGCAGTTCTTC. Variable domain in full (rest from reference TRBV9 and TRBJ2-1): DSGVTQTPKHLITATGQRVTLRCSPRSGDLSVYWYQQSLDQGLQFLIQYYNGEERAKGNILERFSAQQFPDLHSELNLSSLELGDSALYFCASSVGSGGANEQFFGPGTRLTVL.

This clone appeared a single time. The chain recombines TRBV27 with TRBJ2-3; D is undetermined. Trimming took 5 bases from V and 0 from J, leaving 15 bases between them. Per germline, CDR1 MNHEY and CDR2 SMNVEV (reference sequence). This CDR3 is 16 amino acids long. In DNA, the CDR3 is TGTGCCAGCAGTCCAAACGGTCTTGGCAGCACAGATACGCAGTATTTT. Its translation is CASSPNGLGSTDTQYF.

The chain combines TRBV27 with TRBJ1-5, with unresolved D. Germline V gene data show CDR1 as MNHEY and CDR2 as SMNVEV (reference sequence). The CDR3 is 13 amino acids. With 0 bases removed from V and 5 bases from J, the gap between germline ends came to 5 bases. CDR3 loop: CASSLSRHQPQHF. The CDR3 bases are TGTGCCAGCAGTTTATCTCGCCATCAGCCCCAGCATTTT.

The sample holds a few counts of this clone. V and J are TRBV6-1 and TRBJ1-1; TRBD1 might be the D (6 bases). The CDR3 spans 13 residues. V lost 10 bases, J lost 4 bases, and 16 bases lay in between. Germline V gene lookup returns CDR1 MNHNS and CDR2 SASEGT. The CDR3 protein is CANTDRWGTEAFF. In DNA form, the CDR3 reads TGTGCCAATACTGACAGGTGGGGCACTGAAGCTTTCTTT.

This rearrangement joins TRBV28 to TRBJ2-1, with D unresolved. The CDR3 runs 14 residues. Germline CDR1 is MDHEN and CDR2 is SYDVKM. Deletions cut 3 bases from V and 4 bases from J, with 10 bases between. CDR3 sequence: CASSFSEVYNEQFF. CDR3 bases: TGTGCCAGCAGTTTTAGTGAGGTATACAATGAGCAGTTCTTC. Drawing the rest from reference TRBV28 and TRBJ2-1, the complete variable domain is DVKVTQSSRYLVKRTGEKVFLECVQDMDHENMFWYRQDPGLGLRLIYFSYDVKMKEKGDIPEGYSVSREKKERFSLILESASTNQTSMYLCASSFSEVYNEQFFGPGTRLTVL.

Points on this clone: Germline is not matched at one junction end, which may reflect a read error. V and J are TRBV6-5 and TRBJ1-1, with 9 nucleotides matching TRBD1. Germline V gene data show CDR1 as MNHEY and CDR2 as SVGAGI. The CDR3 runs 14 residues. The CDR3 is CDSSTDRGSTEAFF. CDR3 bases: TGTGACAGCAGTACCGACAGGGGGTCCACTGAAGCTTTCTTT.

The chain recombines TRBV4-2 with TRBJ2-2; 7 positions agree with TRBD2. This CDR3 has 16 residues. CDR1 and CDR2 from the germline V gene are LGHNA and YNFKEQ. J was trimmed by 0 bases and V by 0 bases; bases with no gene match: 1. CDR3 coding DNA: TGTGCCAGCAGCCAAGATCGGGGGGCGAACACCGGGGAGCTGTTTTTT. Its protein product is CASSQDRGANTGELFF.

The chain carries TRBV27 and TRBJ2-4; D is possibly TRBD2 (5 bases). This CDR3 contains 14 residues. V was pared by 6 bases and J by 0 bases, with 9 bases between. Germline lookup yields CDR1 MNHEY and CDR2 SMNVEV (reference sequence). The CDR3 protein is CASSRTLAKNIQYF. CDR3 DNA: TGTGCCAGCAGCCGGACTCTAGCCAAAAACATTCAGTACTTC.

There are a few counts of this clone. The rearrangement uses TRBV6-4 and TRBJ2-1; TRBD2 agrees at 7 bases. This CDR3 spans 13 amino acids. With V trimmed by 3 bases and J by 6 bases, 2 bases remained unmatched. Germline V gives CDR1 MRHNA, CDR2 SNTAGT. The CDR3 here is CASSERETNEQFF. The CDR3 region has the DNA TGTGCCAGCAGTGAGCGGGAGACCAATGAGCAGTTCTTC.

The count of this clone is one. Here the CDR3 DNA reads TGTGCCAGCAGTGACAGGGGGCGCGTTGGCTACACCTTC. It codes for CASSDRGRVGYTF. The chain is built from TRBV2 and TRBJ1-2; TRBD1 matches at 8 bases. The CDR3 has 13 amino acids. Germline V gene lookup returns CDR1 SNHLY and CDR2 FYNNEI. V trimming: 3 bases; J trimming: 7 bases; junction bases outside the gene matches: 4.